This TCR beta chain was recorded in a study of blood T cell repertoires in COVID-19. Study summary: Sample material is recorded as cDNA or gDNA derived from T cells, B-cell-depleted T cells, or PBMCs.

CDR1 and CDR2 from the germline V gene are MNHNY and SVGAGI (reference sequence). The CDR3 totals 16 residues. Trimming took off 4 bases at V and 0 bases at J, with 12 bases between the two ends. Assay used: immunoSEQ multiplex PCR; TCRdb lists only in-frame clones, some missing. The data show 35,000 to 45,000 clones, roughly 87% seen once. The TCR originated in a human donor in a cohort sampled during active COVID-19. Sequences were obtained from peripheral blood. The rearrangement uses TRBV6-6 and TRBJ1-4; D not resolved. CDR3 coding DNA: TGTGCCAGCAGTTCCATGATGACATCAACTAATGAAAAACTGTTTTTT. Amino acid sequence: CASSSMMTSTNEKLFF.